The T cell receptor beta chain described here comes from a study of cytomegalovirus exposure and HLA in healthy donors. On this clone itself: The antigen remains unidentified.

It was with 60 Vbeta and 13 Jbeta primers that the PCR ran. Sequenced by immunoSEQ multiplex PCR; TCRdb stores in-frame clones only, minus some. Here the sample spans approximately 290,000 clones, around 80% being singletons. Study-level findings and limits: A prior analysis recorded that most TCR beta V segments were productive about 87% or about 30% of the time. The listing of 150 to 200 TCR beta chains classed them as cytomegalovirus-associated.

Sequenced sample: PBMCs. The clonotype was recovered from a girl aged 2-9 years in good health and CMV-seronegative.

The chain's CDR3 is CASSQSLPGISTEAFF. The CDR3 DNA is TGCGCCAGCAGCCAGTCTCTCCCGGGAATTTCCACTGAAGCTTTCTTT. This chain uses TRBV4-1 with TRBJ1-1; D unresolved. V was shortened by 3 bases and J by 4 bases, with 18 bases between the two germline ends. The CDR3 totals 16 residues. Germline V lookup: CDR1 MGHRA, CDR2 YSYEKL.